The 16 T cell receptor beta chains below come from one sample, sequenced in a study of blood T cell repertoires in COVID-19. Some clones are missing from TCRdb's copy, which holds only in-frame ones; the method was immunoSEQ multiplex PCR. In the table there are roughly 25,000 clones, 81% of which are singletons. Sequenced sample: peripheral blood. The source is a man in his 70s with acute or convalescent COVID-19.

The chain combines TRBV24-1 with TRBJ2-5, with TRBD2 matching over 13 bases. Per the germline V gene, CDR1 is KGHDR and CDR2 is SFDVKD. The V gene end was trimmed by 5 bases and the J gene end by 3 bases; junction bases not matched to a gene: 2. This CDR3 is 15 amino acids long. The CDR3 DNA is TGTGCCACCAGTGTAACTAGCGGGGGGGAAGAGACCCAGTACTTC. This sequence encodes CATSVTSGGEETQYF.

This clone was seen once. V and J are TRBV18 and TRBJ1-2, with D unresolved. CDR3 length equals 15 residues. The germline gives CDR1 KGHSH, CDR2 LQKENI. V dropped 6 bases and J dropped 7 bases, with 21 bases sitting between them. The CDR3 sequence: CASSPSGLLRSGYTF. The CDR3 DNA is TGTGCCAGCTCTCCCAGCGGGCTTCTAAGGAGTGGCTACACCTTC.

This clone was counted a single time. V gene TRBV4-1 combines with J gene TRBJ1-2; D is unclear. This CDR3 has 16 residues. Trimming left V 7 bases short and J 0 bases short, with 18 bases between. Germline lookup yields CDR1 MGHRA and CDR2 YSYEKL. CDR3 sequence (DNA): TGCGCCAGCACCAACCTCGTCGTGGGCACTAACTATGGCTACACCTTC. It specifies CASTNLVVGTNYGYTF.

The chain is built from TRBV5-6 and TRBJ2-1, with 7 bases matching TRBD2. Unmatched junction bases numbered 10, after V lost 6 bases and J lost 4 bases. The CDR3 is made up of 15 amino acids. Germline V gene sequence: CDR1 SGHDT, CDR2 YYEEEE. CDR3 loop: CASTWGGGLYNEQFF. DNA for the CDR3: TGTGCCAGCACCTGGGGCGGGGGTCTTTACAATGAGCAGTTCTTC.

The rearrangement links TRBV19 to TRBJ2-7; 9 bases align to TRBD2. The CDR3 has 15 amino acids. V was clipped by 1 base and J by 3 bases; unmatched bases: 4. Looked up from germline, CDR1 is LNHDA and CDR2 is SQIVND (reference sequence). The CDR3 nucleotides are TGTGCCAGTAGTATAGCTTATAGCGGGAGCTACGAGCAGTACTTC. Protein product: CASSIAYSGSYEQYF.

This clone was counted between two and nine times. J is TRBJ1-5 and V is TRBV7-3; D gene uncertain. Trimming pared 4 bases from V and 6 bases from J, leaving 19 bases between. In germline, CDR1 is SGHTA, CDR2 FQGTGA. The CDR3 sequence is 16 residues long. The CDR3 DNA reads as TGTGCCAGCAGCTCAAAAGACGCACCCAGCGGTCAGCCCCAGCATTTT. It codes for CASSSKDAPSGQPQHF.

Here the CDR3 reads CASSFGQGLVPGSNQPQHF. The DNA of the CDR3 is TGTGCCAGCAGCTTTGGACAGGGACTGGTCCCTGGTAGCAATCAGCCCCAGCATTTT. This chain links TRBV11-3 with TRBJ1-5; TRBD1 agrees at 8 bases. CDR1 is SGHNT and CDR2 is YENEEA in the germline V gene. This CDR3 is built from 19 residues. Trimming at V came to 3 bases and at J to 0 bases, leaving 13 bases not matched to a gene.

J is TRBJ2-4 and V is TRBV5-8; D perhaps matches TRBD1 (5 bases). The CDR3 length is 14 residues. Deletions cut 1 base from V and 6 bases from J, with 11 bases between. Germline V CDR1 and CDR2: SGHTS, YDEGEE. CDR3 bases: TGTGCCAGCAGCTTGATGCCCAGGGCAAACATTCAGTACTTC. This sequence encodes CASSLMPRANIQYF. Complete variable domain (other parts from reference TRBV5-8 and TRBJ2-4): EAGVTQSPTHLIKTRGQQATLRCSPISGHTSVYWYQQALGLGLQFLLWYDEGEERNRGNFPPRFSGRQFPNYSSELNVNALELEDSALYLCASSLMPRANIQYFGAGTRLSVL.

This clone occurred a few times. The rearrangement links TRBV5-6 to TRBJ1-2; 9 bases are a match to TRBD1. Germline CDR1 reads SGHDT; CDR2 reads YYEEEE. This CDR3 is built from 13 residues. Trimming at V came to 4 bases and at J to 8 bases, leaving 6 bases not matched to a gene. DNA of the CDR3: TGTGCCAGCAGCATTACAGGGGGCCGAGGCTACACCTTC. It yields the protein CASSITGGRGYTF.

The chain combines TRBV15 with TRBJ2-7; 8 bases are a match to TRBD2. The CDR3 is made up of 16 amino acids. Losses at the gene ends were 0 bases for V and 3 bases for J; bases not matched to a gene: 7. Germline V gene lookup returns CDR1 LNHNV and CDR2 YYDKDF (reference sequence). As DNA, the CDR3 is TGTGCCACCAGCAGAGATCGGGGGGGACTAGGCTACGAGCAGTACTTC. Translated, it gives CATSRDRGGLGYEQYF.

The genes are TRBV18 and TRBJ1-3; TRBD1 matches 9 bases. Trimming took 2 bases from V and 1 from J; bases not matched to a gene: 0. CDR3 size: 15 residues. Germline V gene sequence: CDR1 KGHSH, CDR2 LQKENI. CDR3 loop: CASSPDRGSGNTIYF. The CDR3, as DNA: TGTGCCAGCTCACCAGACAGGGGGTCTGGAAACACCATATATTTT.

The chain recombines TRBV15 with TRBJ2-7; the D gene is possibly TRBD2 (5 bases). CDR3 size: 14 residues. V lost 0 bases, J lost 7 bases, and 13 bases lay in between. Germline CDR1 is LNHNV and CDR2 is YYDKDF (reference sequence). The CDR3 protein is CATSRDRVTGEQYF. The CDR3 DNA reads TGTGCCACCAGCAGAGATAGGGTGACGGGAGAGCAGTACTTC. The whole variable domain, remainder taken from reference TRBV15 and TRBJ2-7, is DAMVIQNPRYQVTQFGKPVTLSCSQTLNHNVMYWYQQKSSQAPKLLFHYYDKDFNNEADTPDNFQSRRPNTSFCFLDIRSPGLGDTAMYLCATSRDRVTGEQYFGPGTRLTVT.

This chain connects TRBV12-3 or TRBV12-4 to TRBJ2-1, with TRBD2 matching 7 bases. J was trimmed by 15 bases and V by 5 bases; bases with no gene match: 13. The CDR3 is 13 amino acids. The DNA for the CDR3 is TGTGCCAGCAGTACCGGACTAGGGCATTCGAGGTTCTTC. Translation gives CASSTGLGHSRFF.

This clone came up a few times. The chain recombines TRBV30 with TRBJ1-4; the D gene is possibly TRBD1 (5 bases). Germline assignment: CDR1 GTSNPN and CDR2 SVGIG (reference sequence). The length of the CDR3 is 14 residues. V shed 0 bases and J shed 8 bases, with 13 bases lying between them. CDR3 nucleotide sequence: TGTGCCTGGAGTGTACTTCAAGGGGCAGAAAAACTGTTTTTT. It codes for CAWSVLQGAEKLFF.

The rearrangement joins TRBV2 to TRBJ2-5; D not certain. This CDR3 region has 11 residues. V was cut by 4 bases and J by 10 bases, with 10 bases left in between. CDR1 and CDR2 (germline): SNHLY, FYNNEI. The CDR3 loop reads CASSAAAGQYF. CDR3 bases: TGTGCCAGCAGTGCCGCGGCTGGCCAGTACTTC.

This sequence joins TRBV5-8 and TRBJ1-2, with D maybe TRBD1 (5 bases). The CDR3 has 15 amino acids. Germline V gene sequence: CDR1 SGHTS, CDR2 YDEGEE. The V gene lost 7 bases and the J gene lost 0 bases, with 16 bases spanning the gap. The CDR3 region has the DNA TGTGCCAGCGACAGACGACAGATCACTAACTATGGCTACACCTTC. It specifies CASDRRQITNYGYTF.